The 27 T cell receptor beta chains reported below all come from one sample, sequenced in a study of molecular identifiers for immune sequencing clone quantification. TCRdb fed the PCR reads into MiXCR, producing one record per CDR3 protein. The repertoire holds around 300,000 distinct CDR3 sequences, with 24% as singletons. Sequencing was done on a sample of naive CD8+ T cells from blood, with Jurkat cell RNA spiked in. The subset denotes: FACS-sorted CD8+CD4-CCR7+CD45RA+ naive T cells. These receptor sequences come from a human donor in good health. Some libraries in this study had Jurkat cell RNA spiked in.

The chain couples TRBV2 to TRBJ2-5; 12 positions match TRBD2. The CDR3 is 16 residues long. J lost 0 bases, V lost 3 bases, and 2 bases had no gene match. Germline CDR1 and CDR2: SNHLY and FYNNEI. CDR3 in DNA: TGTGCCAGCAGTGATAGGACTAGCGGGGACCAAGAGACCCAGTACTTC. As protein: CASSDRTSGDQETQYF.

The V gene is TRBV7-9, the J gene TRBJ2-3, with D possibly TRBD2 on 6 matching bases. Germline V gene data show CDR1 as SEHNR and CDR2 as FQNEAQ (reference sequence). V was cut by 2 bases and J by 0 bases, with 12 bases left in between. The CDR3 runs to 16 residues. The CDR3 coding sequence is TGTGCCAGCAGCTTACCGCGGGGACTTAGCACAGATACGCAGTATTTT. Amino acid sequence: CASSLPRGLSTDTQYF.

This clonotype was detected once. This may be a read error: a much more frequent sequence differs by one nucleotide. The gene calls are TRBV5-1 and TRBJ2-7; tentative D call: TRBD2 (7 bases). The V gene's germline CDR1 is SGHRS and CDR2 YFSETQ. V shed 3 bases and J shed 0 bases, with 16 bases lying between them. The CDR3 sequence is 16 residues long. The CDR3 DNA is TGCGCCAGCAGCTCCCTGGGAGGGGGAATCTCCTACGAGCAGTACTTC. Translated, it gives CASSSLGGGISYEQYF.

This sequence joins TRBV12-3 or TRBV12-4 and TRBJ1-2; 8 bases line up with TRBD1. Unmatched junction bases numbered 12, after V lost 6 bases and J lost 9 bases. The CDR3 contains 14 residues. The CDR3 sequence: CASRPPDREHSYTF. The CDR3 region has the DNA TGTGCCAGCAGACCCCCGGACAGGGAGCATAGCTACACCTTC.

Concerning this clonotype itself: Possible read error: a much larger clone is one base away. The chain couples TRBV2 to TRBJ1-5; D unclear. Germline assignment: CDR1 SNHLY and CDR2 FYNNEI. The CDR3 sequence is 15 residues long. The V end was cut by 0 bases, the J end by 4 bases, with 10 bases between. The DNA of the CDR3 is TGTGCCAGCAGTGAAGCCGCGGCTGCTAATCAGCCCCAGCATTTT. This sequence encodes CASSEAAAANQPQHF.

This clonotype occurred many times. The chain combines TRBV7-9 with TRBJ2-3; TRBD2 matches 7 bases. CDR1 is SEHNR, CDR2 FQNEAQ, per germline (reference sequence). J gave up 2 bases and V 1 base, and 6 bases lay outside the gene matches. The CDR3 contains 16 residues. CDR3 loop: CASSLGKAGPTDTQYF. For the CDR3, the DNA is TGTGCCAGCAGCTTAGGGAAAGCGGGACCCACAGATACGCAGTATTTT.

As to this clonotype: A much larger clone sits a single nucleotide away, making a read error possible. The rearrangement joins TRBV5-6 to TRBJ2-4; D is undetermined. The CDR3 length is 15 residues. Germline V gene data show CDR1 as SGHDT and CDR2 as YYEEEE. The CDR3 region is CASSSYRRMENIRYF. The CDR3 region has the DNA TGTGCCAGCAGCTCTTATCGGCGAATGGAAAACATTCGGTACTTC.

This clonotype showed up many times. The V and J genes are TRBV9 and TRBJ2-3, with D perhaps given as TRBD1 or TRBD2 (5 bases each). Germline CDR1 is SGDLS and CDR2 is YYNGEE. The CDR3 spans 15 residues. Trimming pared 3 bases from V and 6 bases from J, leaving 17 bases between. CDR3 sequence reads: CASSADDGREDTQYF. The CDR3 nucleotides are TGTGCCAGCAGCGCGGATGATGGCAGGGAGGATACGCAGTATTTT.

Comment on this clonotype: A much larger clonotype is one base distant, so this may be a read error. The chain is built from TRBV4-1 and TRBJ2-7; 10 bases fit TRBD1. The V gene's germline CDR1 is MGHRA and CDR2 YSYEKL. CDR3 length equals 16 residues. CDR3 DNA: TGCGCCCGCAGCCAACAGGGACAGGGGCCTATCGCTGGGCAGTACTTC. The encoded protein is CARSQQGQGPIAGQYF.

This clonotype was seen only a few times. The rearrangement joins TRBV7-9 to TRBJ2-1, with D maybe TRBD2 (5 bases). Per germline, CDR1 SEHNR and CDR2 FQNEAQ (reference sequence). CDR3 length equals 15 residues. Trimming cost V 0 bases and J 7 bases, with 13 bases left between them. The CDR3 region is CASSLADPGWNEQFF. The CDR3, as DNA: TGTGCCAGCAGCTTAGCGGATCCGGGGTGGAATGAGCAGTTCTTC.

This clonotype came up a few times. This chain joins TRBV6-5 and TRBJ1-2; D is unclear. The CDR3 runs 13 residues. Germline CDR1 MNHEY, CDR2 SVGAGI. Trimming left V 0 bases short and J 8 bases short, with 10 bases between. This CDR3 reads CASSYSKRGGYTF. The CDR3 DNA reads as TGTGCCAGCAGTTACTCGAAGCGCGGGGGCTACACCTTC.

This rearrangement joins TRBV6-2 or TRBV6-3 to TRBJ2-7, with D perhaps matching TRBD2 (5 bases). The V end was cut by 8 bases, the J end by 5 bases, with 16 bases between. The CDR3 contains 13 residues. CDR1 and CDR2 (germline): MNHEY, SVGEGT. This CDR3 reads CASASRTLHEQYF. The CDR3 DNA sequence: TGTGCCAGCGCTTCCCGGACTCTCCACGAGCAGTACTTC.

This clonotype was seen repeatedly, ten times or more. The J gene is TRBJ2-1, the V gene TRBV28; D is unresolved. The CDR3 consists of 13 residues. Looked up from germline, CDR1 is MDHEN and CDR2 is SYDVKM. Trimming cost V 5 bases and J 4 bases, with 9 bases left between them. DNA for the CDR3: TGTGCCAGCAGTCCCGGGCCTTACAATGAGCAGTTCTTC. It encodes CASSPGPYNEQFF.

This clonotype was observed a handful of times. V gene TRBV6-5 combines with J gene TRBJ2-3; 8 bases map to TRBD2. CDR3 size: 16 residues. Unmatched junction bases numbered 5, after V lost 1 base and J lost 2 bases. Germline-derived CDR1 and CDR2 are MNHEY and SVGAGI. The CDR3 DNA reads TGTGCCAGCAGTTACTGGGGCGGGGGGAACACAGATACGCAGTATTTT. It codes for CASSYWGGGNTDTQYF.

This clonotype came up many times. The J gene is TRBJ1-5, the V gene TRBV4-3, with unresolved D. In germline, CDR1 is LGHNA, CDR2 YSLEER. This CDR3 is built from 15 residues. The V end was cut by 0 bases, the J end by 2 bases, with 8 bases between. CDR3 loop: CASSQDYGGNQPQHF. CDR3 bases: TGCGCCAGCAGCCAAGATTATGGAGGCAATCAGCCCCAGCATTTT.

This clonotype showed up just a few times. The V gene is TRBV28, the J gene TRBJ2-7, with TRBD1 matching 9 bases. Looked up from germline, CDR1 is MDHEN and CDR2 is SYDVKM. This CDR3 spans 14 amino acids. The junction had 5 bases not matched to a gene; V was cut back by 6 bases and J by 2 bases. CDR3 in DNA: TGTGCCAGCAGATACAGGGGGCTCGCCTACGAGCAGTACTTC. It specifies CASRYRGLAYEQYF.

This chain links TRBV4-3 with TRBJ1-1; TRBD1 is a possible D gene (5 bases). The V end lost 0 bases, the J end lost 6 bases, and 14 bases lay between the germline ends. Germline-derived CDR1 and CDR2 are LGHNA and YSLEER. The CDR3 spans 15 residues. CDR3 nucleotide sequence: TGCGCCAGCAGCCAAGATCAGGGCGGTTGGGCTGAAGCTTTCTTT. It is translated as CASSQDQGGWAEAFF.

There are a few counts of this clonotype. The CDR3 region has the DNA TGCGCCAGCAGCCAAGTGAGGAGGGAGTTCGCTGGCTACACCTTC. Amino acids: CASSQVRREFAGYTF. This chain connects TRBV4-1 to TRBJ1-2, with D uncertain. Germline loops: CDR1 MGHRA, CDR2 YSYEKL. The CDR3 has 15 amino acids. V lost 1 base to trimming and J lost 7 bases, with 16 bases between them.

This clonotype has just a few counts. The CDR3 DNA follows: TGTGCCAGCAGTTCCTGGTTAGCGGGAGAGGTCGGGGAGCTGTTTTTT. This codes for CASSSWLAGEVGELFF. V is TRBV6-5 and J is TRBJ2-2; 9 bases are shared with TRBD2. The germline V gene has CDR1 MNHEY and CDR2 SVGAGI. This CDR3 comprises 16 residues. The junction had 10 bases not matched to a gene; V was cut back by 4 bases and J by 7 bases.

This clonotype was seen at least ten times. The V gene is TRBV13, the J gene TRBJ2-5; perhaps D is TRBD1 or TRBD2 (5 bases each). V was clipped by 5 bases and J by 4 bases, with 17 bases between them. Germline V gene sequence: CDR1 PRHDT, CDR2 FYEKMQ (reference sequence). The length of the CDR3 is 15 residues. Here the CDR3 DNA reads TGTGCCAGCAGCCAAGAGGTCCGGGGACGAGAGACCCAGTACTTC. Translation: CASSQEVRGRETQYF.

This clonotype was recorded many times. This chain links TRBV29-1 with TRBJ1-2; D is ambiguous. Germline V gene lookup returns CDR1 SQVTM and CDR2 ANQGSEA. V lost 0 bases, J lost 7 bases, and 18 bases lay in between. The CDR3 is 15 amino acids. The CDR3 loop reads CSVEDEVQAPRGYTF. The CDR3 DNA follows: TGCAGCGTTGAAGATGAGGTCCAGGCCCCACGTGGCTACACCTTC.

This clonotype was detected many times. This sequence joins TRBV6-5 and TRBJ1-1, with D possibly TRBD1 on 6 matching bases. Germline-derived CDR1 and CDR2 are MNHEY and SVGAGI. V shed 5 bases and J shed 6 bases, with 13 bases lying between them. The CDR3 is made up of 13 amino acids. The CDR3 loop reads CASSRTGSAEAFF. The CDR3 DNA follows: TGTGCCAGCAGTCGTACAGGGAGCGCTGAAGCTTTCTTT.

In the case of this clonotype: A much larger clone is a single base away; this may be a read error. CDR3 protein: CASSFLSTNEKLYF. Written as DNA, the CDR3 is TGTGCCAGCAGCTTTTTGAGCACTAATGAAAAACTGTATTTT. The V gene is TRBV7-8, the J gene TRBJ1-4, with unresolved D. The CDR3 runs 14 residues. Germline V CDR1 and CDR2: SGHVS, FQNEAQ.

Turning to this clonotype: A much more abundant neighbour one base away suggests this may be a read error. J is TRBJ1-1 and V is TRBV5-1, with D uncertain. The V gene's germline CDR1 is SGHRS and CDR2 YFSETQ. The CDR3 consists of 17 residues. CDR3 residues: CASSLEDGFPDATESFF. The CDR3 bases are TGCGCCAGCAGCTTGGAGGACGGCTTCCCCGACGCCACTGAATCTTTCTTT. Filled out from reference TRBV5-1 and TRBJ1-1, the complete variable domain reads KAGVTQTPRYLIKTRGQQVTLSCSPISGHRSVSWYQQTPGQGLQFLFEYFSETQRNKGNFPGRFSGRQFSNSRSEMNVSTLELGDSALYLCASSLEDGFPDATESFFGQGTRLTVV.

The chain recombines TRBV4-2 with TRBJ2-3; perhaps TRBD2 as D (6 bases). Germline V CDR1 and CDR2: LGHNA, YNFKEQ. CDR3 length: 17 amino acids. Trimming left V 1 base short and J 4 bases short, with 18 bases between. In DNA form, the CDR3 reads TGTGCCAGCAGCCAAGTTTCTAGCGCGAGTTTGGCAGATACGCAGTATTTT. This encodes CASSQVSSASLADTQYF.

In nucleotides, the CDR3 is TGTGCCAGCAGTTTAGGAGCTCGGATTAGCACAGATACGCAGTATTTT. Its protein product is CASSLGARISTDTQYF. The rearrangement joins TRBV27 to TRBJ2-3; D not resolved. Per the germline V gene, CDR1 is MNHEY and CDR2 is SMNVEV (reference sequence). The CDR3 has 16 amino acids. Trimming left V 2 bases short and J 0 bases short, with 12 bases between.

This clonotype occurred many times. The J gene is TRBJ2-3, the V gene TRBV7-9; D remains ambiguous. The CDR3 spans 16 residues. The V end lost 3 bases, the J end lost 0 bases, and 13 bases lay between the germline ends. Germline values: CDR1 SEHNR, CDR2 FQNEAQ (reference sequence). The CDR3 sequence: CASSFPGGFSTDTQYF. DNA for the CDR3: TGTGCCAGCAGCTTTCCGGGTGGATTTAGCACAGATACGCAGTATTTT.